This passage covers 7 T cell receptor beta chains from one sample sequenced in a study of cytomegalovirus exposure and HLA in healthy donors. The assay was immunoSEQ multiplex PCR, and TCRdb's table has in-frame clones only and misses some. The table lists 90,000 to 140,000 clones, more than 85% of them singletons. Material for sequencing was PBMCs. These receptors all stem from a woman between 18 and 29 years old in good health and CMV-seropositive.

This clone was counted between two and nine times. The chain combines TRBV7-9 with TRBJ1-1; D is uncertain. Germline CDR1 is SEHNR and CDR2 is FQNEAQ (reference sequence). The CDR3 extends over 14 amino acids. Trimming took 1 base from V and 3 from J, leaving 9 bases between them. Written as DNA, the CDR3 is TGTGCCAGCAGCTTAGTTCGGGAATACACTGAAGCTTTCTTT. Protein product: CASSLVREYTEAFF. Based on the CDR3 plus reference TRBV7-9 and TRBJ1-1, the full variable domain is DTGVSQNPRHKITKRGQNVTFRCDPISEHNRLYWYRQTLGQGPEFLTYFQNEAQLEKSRLLSDRFSAERPKGSFSTLEIQRTEQGDSAMYLCASSLVREYTEAFFGQGTRLTVV.

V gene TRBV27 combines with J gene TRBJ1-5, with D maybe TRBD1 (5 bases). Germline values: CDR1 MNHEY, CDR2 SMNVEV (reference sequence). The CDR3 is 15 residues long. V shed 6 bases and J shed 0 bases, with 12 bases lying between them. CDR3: CASRAGGNSNQPQHF. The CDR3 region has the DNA TGTGCCAGCAGGGCGGGGGGAAATAGCAATCAGCCCCAGCATTTT.

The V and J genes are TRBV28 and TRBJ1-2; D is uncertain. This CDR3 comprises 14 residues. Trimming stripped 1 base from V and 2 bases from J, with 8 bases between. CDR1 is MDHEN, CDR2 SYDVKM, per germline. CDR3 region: CASSLSWRNYGYTF. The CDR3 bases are TGTGCCAGCAGTTTATCTTGGAGGAACTATGGCTACACCTTC.

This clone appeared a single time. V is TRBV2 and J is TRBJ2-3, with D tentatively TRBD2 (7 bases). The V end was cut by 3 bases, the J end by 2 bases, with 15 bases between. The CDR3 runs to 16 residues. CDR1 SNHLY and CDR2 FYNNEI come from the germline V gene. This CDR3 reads CASSEEGGPHTDTQYF. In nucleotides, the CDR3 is TGTGCCAGCAGTGAGGAGGGGGGGCCTCACACAGATACGCAGTATTTT.

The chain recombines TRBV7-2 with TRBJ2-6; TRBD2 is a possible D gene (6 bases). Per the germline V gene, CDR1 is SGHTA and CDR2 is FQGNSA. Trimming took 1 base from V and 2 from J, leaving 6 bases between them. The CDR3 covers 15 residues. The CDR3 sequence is CASSLGGTGANVLTF. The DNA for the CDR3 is TGTGCCAGCAGCTTAGGCGGGACTGGGGCCAACGTCCTGACTTTC.

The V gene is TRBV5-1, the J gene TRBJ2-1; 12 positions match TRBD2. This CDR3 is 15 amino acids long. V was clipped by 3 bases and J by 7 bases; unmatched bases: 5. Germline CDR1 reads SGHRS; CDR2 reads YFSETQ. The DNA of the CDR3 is TGCGCCAGCAGCTGGAAGACTAGCGGGAGTAATGAGCAGTTCTTC. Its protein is CASSWKTSGSNEQFF.

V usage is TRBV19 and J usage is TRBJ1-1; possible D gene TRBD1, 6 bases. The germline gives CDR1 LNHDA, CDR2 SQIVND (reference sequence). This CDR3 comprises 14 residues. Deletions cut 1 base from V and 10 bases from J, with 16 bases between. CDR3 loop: CASSIAQGMGRAFF. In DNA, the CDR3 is TGTGCCAGTAGTATAGCACAGGGCATGGGTAGAGCTTTCTTT.